These 13 T cell receptor beta chains were all obtained from the same sample, sequenced in a study of T-cell reconstitution after alpha-beta-depleted transplantation in children. A TCRbeta library incorporating unique molecular identifiers was prepared. TCRdb used MiXCR to reprocess the PCR reads, holding one entry per CDR3 protein. The sample has fewer than 750,000 distinct CDR3 sequences, 25% to 30% seen once. This material consisted of PBMCs, taken before TCRalphabeta/CD19-depleted stem cell transplant. The receptors stem from a boy under two years old with Wiskott-Aldrich syndrome, due to receive a stem cell transplant.

The rearrangement joins TRBV5-1 to TRBJ1-3; tentative D call: TRBD1 (6 bases). Trimming took off 0 bases at V and 0 bases at J, with 10 bases between the two ends. The CDR3 covers 16 residues. Germline V gene data show CDR1 as SGHRS and CDR2 as YFSETQ. CDR3 protein: CASSLDRDRSGNTIYF. CDR3 DNA: TGCGCCAGCAGCTTGGACAGGGATCGCTCTGGAAACACCATATATTTT.

The chain uses TRBV13 and TRBJ2-7; TRBD2 matches 11 bases. Germline lookup yields CDR1 PRHDT and CDR2 FYEKMQ (reference sequence). CDR3 size: 15 residues. V was clipped by 4 bases and J by 4 bases; unmatched bases: 6. The DNA of the CDR3 is TGTGCCAGCAGCTCGGGACTAGCGGATTATTACGAGCAGTACTTC. It codes for CASSSGLADYYEQYF.

This clonotype was seen only a few times. The V and J genes are TRBV5-1 and TRBJ2-7; 7 bases are shared with TRBD1. V lost 2 bases, J lost 7 bases, and 12 bases stayed unmatched. From germline, CDR1 is SGHRS and CDR2 YFSETQ. The CDR3 sequence is 15 residues long. The CDR3 DNA reads as TGCGCCAGCAGCTTACGATCAAACAGGGGTGGGGAGCAGTACTTC. It codes for CASSLRSNRGGEQYF.

The rearrangement links TRBV20-1 to TRBJ2-7, with D uncertain. From germline, CDR1 is DFQATT and CDR2 SNEGSKA (reference sequence). V lost 1 base to trimming and J lost 5 bases, with 9 bases between them. This CDR3 comprises 12 residues. CDR3 region: CSARGVPDEQYF. CDR3 bases: TGCAGTGCTAGAGGAGTTCCCGACGAGCAGTACTTC.

V gene TRBV7-3 combines with J gene TRBJ2-3, with D perhaps matching TRBD2 (6 bases). Germline loops: CDR1 SGHTA, CDR2 FQGTGA. The V end was cut by 0 bases, the J end by 1 base, with 11 bases between. The CDR3 has 16 amino acids. The CDR3 nucleotides read TGTGCCAGCAGCTTAACGTCGGGAGTGGGCACAGATACGCAGTATTTT. This gives the protein CASSLTSGVGTDTQYF.

This clonotype was observed a handful of times. The genes are TRBV20-1 and TRBJ2-7; 8 nucleotides agree with TRBD1. Germline V gene sequence: CDR1 DFQATT, CDR2 SNEGSKA (reference sequence). This CDR3 spans 13 amino acids. After removal of 6 bases from V and 3 bases from J, the junction contained 7 bases not matched to a gene. CDR3 protein: CSASGTGDYEQYF. The CDR3 nucleotides read TGCAGTGCGTCCGGGACAGGAGACTACGAGCAGTACTTC.

The sample holds a few counts of this clonotype. This sequence joins TRBV6-5 and TRBJ1-1; no definite D call. The CDR3 runs to 11 residues. Per the germline V gene, CDR1 is MNHEY and CDR2 is SVGAGI. The ends were cut back, 6 bases at V and 3 bases at J, with 5 bases in the middle. CDR3 sequence reads: CASRGYTEAFF. The CDR3 nucleotides are TGTGCCAGCAGGGGTTACACTGAAGCTTTCTTT.

This clonotype showed up just a few times. The chain combines TRBV20-1 with TRBJ2-7, with TRBD2 as a possible D gene (6 bases). The germline gives CDR1 DFQATT, CDR2 SNEGSKA (reference sequence). V was trimmed by 5 bases and J by 4 bases, leaving 15 bases between them. The CDR3 runs to 13 residues. The DNA for the CDR3 is TGCAGTGCTCGGAGGGAGTGGGGGTACGAGCAGTACTTC. Encoded protein: CSARREWGYEQYF.

This clonotype was observed a handful of times. CDR3 nucleotide sequence: TGCGCCAGCAGCGCCCCAGAAGCAGATACGCAGTATTTT. Translating it yields CASSAPEADTQYF. The V gene is TRBV5-1, the J gene TRBJ2-3; D not resolved. The CDR3 runs 13 residues. The V and J ends lost 4 bases and 4 bases respectively, with 10 bases between them. The germline CDR1 and CDR2 sequences are SGHRS and YFSETQ.

The chain employs TRBV7-2 and TRBJ2-1, with TRBD2 identical over 8 bases. This CDR3 contains 16 residues. V gave up 7 bases and J gave up 4 bases; unmatched junction bases: 12. The germline CDR1 and CDR2 sequences are SGHTA and FQGNSA. The CDR3 DNA reads as TGTGCCAGCACCTCGAGCGGGGGCGGGGGGTACAATGAGCAGTTCTTC. Its translation is CASTSSGGGGYNEQFF.

The J gene is TRBJ1-2, the V gene TRBV2; D is possibly TRBD1 (5 bases). The germline V gene has CDR1 SNHLY and CDR2 FYNNEI. V lost 4 bases, J lost 3 bases, and 9 bases lay in between. The CDR3 consists of 13 residues. The CDR3 DNA is TGTGCCAGCAGTGGAGGGGAATACTATGGCTACACCTTC. Translation gives CASSGGEYYGYTF.

V and J are TRBV5-1 and TRBJ2-2; D remains unclear. The V end was cut by 1 base, the J end by 5 bases, with 15 bases between. CDR1 is SGHRS and CDR2 is YFSETQ in the germline V gene. CDR3 size: 16 residues. CDR3 region: CASSLKDPSGTGELFF. CDR3 coding DNA: TGCGCCAGCAGCTTGAAAGACCCGTCCGGGACCGGGGAGCTGTTTTTT.

This chain uses TRBV5-1 with TRBJ2-3; TRBD1 aligns across 8 bases. V shed 1 base, J shed 5 bases, and the junction held 6 bases outside the gene matches. The CDR3 length is 15 residues. The V gene's germline CDR1 is SGHRS and CDR2 YFSETQ. Here the CDR3 reads CASSLFRTGQDTQYF. The CDR3 DNA follows: TGCGCCAGCAGCTTGTTCCGGACAGGGCAAGATACGCAGTATTTT.